Below are 21 T cell receptor beta chains sequenced from a single sample in a study of T cell responses to AZD1222 COVID-19 vaccine (dated by TCRdb to about 2021). The library was obtained by the immunoSEQ multiplex PCR assay. The table comes from immuneACCESS by way of TCRdb, which keeps in-frame sequences with V and J called. Part of the clones is missing from these tables; in studies checked, under half for an unresolved V gene and the rest for unknown reasons. Here the sample has about 79,000 clones; approximately 80% occur a single time. Jointly, the top ten make up under 25% of the sample. In light of the paper, this sample's time point label describes: baseline before first vaccination. The starting material was peripheral blood, obtained on day 0 of AZD1222 vaccination. The receptors shown here come from an adult in good health.

The chain combines TRBV29-1 with TRBJ2-7; possible D gene TRBD1, 6 bases. This CDR3 has 10 amino acids. The germline V gene encodes CDR1 SQVTM and CDR2 ANQGSEA. Trimming took 5 bases from V and 6 from J, leaving 8 bases between them. The CDR3 DNA follows: TGCAGCGTTCGGGACATCGAGCAGTACTTC. Protein product: CSVRDIEQYF.

This clone was counted between two and nine times. The V call is TRBV7-9, the J call TRBJ2-1; 10 bases match TRBD2. The J segment lost 8 bases and the V segment lost 5 bases, leaving 12 bases of the junction unmatched. CDR3 length: 16 residues. CDR1 SEHNR and CDR2 FQNEAQ come from the germline V gene (reference sequence). In DNA form, the CDR3 reads TGTGCCAGCAGCGCAACTACCGGGACTAGCGTCGATGAGCAGTTCTTC. It codes for CASSATTGTSVDEQFF.

The chain employs TRBV2 and TRBJ1-2; D gene uncertain. The CDR3 runs to 13 residues. The V gene's germline CDR1 is SNHLY and CDR2 FYNNEI. The V end was cut by 2 bases, the J end by 3 bases, with 7 bases between. DNA for the CDR3: TGTGCCAGCAGTGAACACAACTACTATGGCTACACCTTC. It yields the protein CASSEHNYYGYTF. The full variable domain, with the rest looked up from reference TRBV2 and TRBJ1-2, is EPEVTQTPSHQVTQMGQEVILRCVPISNHLYFYWYRQILGQKVEFLVSFYNNEISEKSEIFDDQFSVERPDGSNFTLKIRSTKLEDSAMYFCASSEHNYYGYTFGSGTRLTVV.

Details on this clone: The same CDR3 is also encoded by other DNA sequences in this sample. The V and J genes are TRBV11-2 and TRBJ1-4, with D possibly TRBD1 on 5 matching bases. The CDR3 runs 15 residues. V was cut by 1 base and J by 8 bases, with 14 bases left in between. CDR1 is SGHAT and CDR2 is FQNNGV in the germline V gene. The CDR3: CASSLGVGGVEKLFF. The CDR3 DNA follows: TGTGCCAGCAGCTTAGGTGTGGGGGGGGTGGAAAAACTGTTTTTT. Filled out from reference TRBV11-2 and TRBJ1-4, the complete variable domain reads EAGVAQSPRYKIIEKRQSVAFWCNPISGHATLYWYQQILGQGPKLLIQFQNNGVVDDSQLPKDRFSAERLKGVDSTLKIQPAKLEDSAVYLCASSLGVGGVEKLFFGSGTQLSVL.

This chain connects TRBV29-1 to TRBJ1-5; D unclear. Germline CDR1 SQVTM, CDR2 ANQGSEA. There are 14 residues in the CDR3. Trimming pared 5 bases from V and 2 bases from J, leaving 13 bases between. This CDR3 reads CSVQVGSGNQPQHF. The CDR3 DNA sequence: TGCAGCGTTCAGGTGGGGTCCGGCAATCAGCCCCAGCATTTT.

The chain has TRBV18 and TRBJ1-2, with 7 bases lining up with TRBD1. Germline loops: CDR1 KGHSH, CDR2 LQKENI. The CDR3 covers 14 residues. After removal of 4 bases from V and 6 bases from J, the junction contained 8 bases not matched to a gene. CDR3 DNA sequence: TGTGCCAGCTCACTCTCGACAGGGTTGAATGGCTACACCTTC. This sequence encodes CASSLSTGLNGYTF.

This clone has just a few counts. The CDR3 DNA reads TGTGCCAGTAGTATAGTTCTTTCAGGCGGCGAGCAGTACTTC. Amino acid sequence: CASSIVLSGGEQYF. The rearrangement joins TRBV19 to TRBJ2-7; D is ambiguous. Per the germline V gene, CDR1 is LNHDA and CDR2 is SQIVND (reference sequence). The CDR3 length is 14 residues. Trimming took 1 base from V and 6 from J, leaving 13 bases between them.

The chain carries TRBV18 and TRBJ1-4; D is possibly TRBD1 (6 bases). Germline CDR1 reads KGHSH; CDR2 reads LQKENI. CDR3 length equals 17 residues. Trimming left V 4 bases short and J 4 bases short, with 19 bases between. The DNA of the CDR3 is TGTGCCAGCTCACAAAGGGGGATCCCGCCCGATAATGAAAAACTGTTTTTT. It translates to CASSQRGIPPDNEKLFF.

The chain employs TRBV3-1 (or the pseudogene TRBV3-2) and TRBJ1-1; D gene unclear. The CDR3 runs to 16 residues. Between the trimmed V and J ends, which lost 4 bases and 1 base, there was a span of 16 bases. Germline V CDR1 and CDR2: LGHDT, YNNKEL (reference sequence). The CDR3 coding sequence is TGTGCCAGCAGCCTGCATGCGTCGGCGGCGAACACTGAAGCTTTCTTT. Its protein product is CASSLHASAANTEAFF.

The rearrangement uses TRBV7-2 and TRBJ1-5; no clear D. V shed 5 bases and J shed 6 bases, with 8 bases lying between them. Germline CDR1 and CDR2: SGHTA and FQGNSA. The length of the CDR3 is 12 residues. The CDR3 bases are TGTGCCAGCAGCGGCCCCCTTCAGCCCCAGCATTTT. Translating it yields CASSGPLQPQHF.

The DNA of the CDR3 is TGTGCCAGCAGCGCGGGAGGGTCGGGCAATCAGCCCCAGCATTTT. The encoded protein is CASSAGGSGNQPQHF. This chain connects TRBV2 to TRBJ1-5; D gene unclear. The V gene lost 6 bases and the J gene lost 2 bases, with 14 bases spanning the gap. The CDR3 sequence is 15 residues long. Germline V gene sequence: CDR1 SNHLY, CDR2 FYNNEI.

This rearrangement joins TRBV18 to TRBJ2-5; 7 positions agree with TRBD1. Trimming took 4 bases from V and 3 from J; bases not matched to a gene: 11. CDR1 KGHSH and CDR2 LQKENI come from the germline V gene. The CDR3 is 16 residues long. The DNA for the CDR3 is TGTGCCAGCTCACTGACAGGGTTCGGGCAAAAAGAGACCCAGTACTTC. This codes for CASSLTGFGQKETQYF.

The chain joins TRBV2 to TRBJ2-3, with D tentatively TRBD1 (5 bases). The germline gives CDR1 SNHLY, CDR2 FYNNEI. Trimming stripped 3 bases from V and 2 bases from J, with 15 bases between. The CDR3 is 16 amino acids. The CDR3 DNA follows: TGTGCCAGCAGTGAGAGGCAGGGCCAACTCACAGATACGCAGTATTTT. Protein product: CASSERQGQLTDTQYF.

This clone was seen more than once but under ten times. The rearrangement links TRBV18 to TRBJ2-7; 7 bases align to TRBD2. The CDR3 contains 14 residues. J gave up 0 bases and V 5 bases, and 4 bases lay outside the gene matches. The germline V gene encodes CDR1 KGHSH and CDR2 LQKENI. The CDR3 DNA reads as TGTGCCAGCTCATCTAGCGGTCTCTCCTACGAGCAGTACTTC. This translates into CASSSSGLSYEQYF.

This chain joins TRBV29-1 and TRBJ1-1; D is perhaps TRBD1 (6 bases). Deletions cut 6 bases from V and 4 bases from J, with 15 bases between. This CDR3 spans 13 amino acids. Germline CDR1 reads SQVTM; CDR2 reads ANQGSEA. CDR3 in DNA: TGCAGCGTAGGAGGGGGTCCCCGCACTGAAGCTTTCTTT. Translating it yields CSVGGGPRTEAFF.

J is TRBJ2-3 and V is TRBV6-5; the D is unclear. The CDR3 spans 14 residues. The germline V and J ends were trimmed by 0 bases and 6 bases, with 10 bases remaining between them. Germline CDR1 and CDR2: MNHEY and SVGAGI. The CDR3 coding sequence is TGTGCCAGCAGTTACTCTACGGTTGCGGATACGCAGTATTTT. It specifies CASSYSTVADTQYF.

Written as DNA, the CDR3 is TGTGCCAGCTCGCCGGGACAGGCGGCCGAGCAGTACTTC. Translated: CASSPGQAAEQYF. The chain has TRBV18 and TRBJ2-7; 8 bases fit TRBD1. The trim removed 6 bases at V and 6 bases at J, leaving 7 bases unmatched. The CDR3 has 13 residues. Germline V lookup: CDR1 KGHSH, CDR2 LQKENI.

This clone occurred a few times. The chain is built from TRBV18 and TRBJ1-5; D unclear. V was shortened by 4 bases and J by 1 base, with 8 bases between the two germline ends. The CDR3 runs 14 residues. The germline CDR1 and CDR2 sequences are KGHSH and LQKENI. The CDR3 coding sequence is TGTGCCAGCTCACTAACGGACAGCAATCAGCCCCAGCATTTT. It encodes CASSLTDSNQPQHF.

This chain connects TRBV30 to TRBJ1-6, with a weak D call TRBD1 (5 bases). Germline assignment: CDR1 GTSNPN and CDR2 SVGIG (reference sequence). The CDR3 contains 13 residues. Between the trimmed V and J ends, which lost 2 bases and 7 bases, there was a span of 9 bases. The CDR3 is CAWSRTFNSPLHF. The CDR3 nucleotides are TGTGCCTGGAGTAGGACATTCAATTCACCCCTCCACTTT.

This clone was seen only a few times. This chain links TRBV5-4 with TRBJ2-5; D might be TRBD1 (6 bases). CDR1 and CDR2 from the germline V gene are SGHNT and YYREEE (reference sequence). V was cut by 3 bases and J by 2 bases, with 14 bases left in between. The CDR3 has 15 amino acids. Written as DNA, the CDR3 is TGTGCCAGCAGCTCGGCGGACAGTCAACAAGAGACCCAGTACTTC. As protein: CASSSADSQQETQYF.

This chain joins TRBV2 and TRBJ1-5; D perhaps matches TRBD1 (5 bases). The CDR3 is 15 residues long. Trimming pared 7 bases from V and 0 bases from J, leaving 13 bases between. CDR1 and CDR2 (germline): SNHLY, FYNNEI. The CDR3: CASNRDGNSNQPQHF. CDR3 nucleotide sequence: TGTGCCAGCAATCGGGACGGGAATAGCAATCAGCCCCAGCATTTT.